A single sample is the source of the 11 T cell receptor beta chains below, sequenced in a study of blood T cell repertoires in COVID-19. Here immunoSEQ multiplex PCR was the method, and the copy in TCRdb shows in-frame clones only, minus some. This sample has approximately 73,000 clones, with more than 75% found just once. The material sequenced was peripheral blood. All receptors derive from a woman aged 55 to 70 with acute or convalescent COVID-19.

The rearrangement links TRBV20-1 to TRBJ2-4, with 10 bases lining up with TRBD2. The germline gives CDR1 DFQATT, CDR2 SNEGSKA (reference sequence). V lost 3 bases, J lost 5 bases, and 7 bases stayed unmatched. CDR3 length: 15 amino acids. The chain's CDR3 is CSASLAGGHENIQYF. The CDR3 nucleotides read TGCAGTGCTAGTTTAGCGGGAGGTCACGAAAACATTCAGTACTTC.

This clone was seen ten or more times. This chain connects TRBV6-2 or TRBV6-3 to TRBJ2-1; 7 nucleotides align to TRBD2. This CDR3 is built from 17 residues. CDR1 and CDR2 from the germline V gene are MNHEY and SVGEGT. After removal of 0 bases from V and 4 bases from J, the junction contained 9 bases not matched to a gene. The CDR3 DNA is TGTGCCAGCAGTTACTCCGGGCCGCGGGGGATTTACAATGAGCAGTTCTTC. Translating gives CASSYSGPRGIYNEQFF.

The chain employs TRBV28 and TRBJ2-1; 10 nucleotides line up with TRBD2. This CDR3 has 15 amino acids. CDR1 is MDHEN and CDR2 is SYDVKM in the germline V gene. With V trimmed by 2 bases and J by 8 bases, 6 bases remained unmatched. The CDR3 protein is CASSLLAGAGDEQFF. CDR3 sequence (DNA): TGTGCCAGCAGTTTACTAGCGGGAGCTGGCGATGAGCAGTTCTTC.

The chain has TRBV5-4 and TRBJ2-3; D is perhaps TRBD2 (7 bases). This CDR3 is 14 amino acids long. The ends were cut back, 7 bases at V and 4 bases at J, with 16 bases in the middle. The germline V gene encodes CDR1 SGHNT and CDR2 YYREEE (reference sequence). The CDR3 nucleotides read TGTGCCAGCTGGTCGGGGGGCCGGGCAGATACGCAGTATTTT. Protein: CASWSGGRADTQYF.

This clone has a single count. V is TRBV11-2 and J is TRBJ2-7, with D unresolved. The CDR3 is 12 residues long. From germline, CDR1 is SGHAT and CDR2 FQNNGV. Trimming cost V 1 base and J 6 bases, with 7 bases left between them. The DNA for the CDR3 is TGTGCCAGCAGCTTAGTATCGTCCGAGCAGTACTTC. Translated: CASSLVSSEQYF. The whole variable domain, filled in from reference TRBV11-2 and TRBJ2-7, reads EAGVAQSPRYKIIEKRQSVAFWCNPISGHATLYWYQQILGQGPKLLIQFQNNGVVDDSQLPKDRFSAERLKGVDSTLKIQPAKLEDSAVYLCASSLVSSEQYFGPGTRLTVT.

The chain links TRBV7-9 to TRBJ1-5; D possibly corresponds to TRBD1 (5 bases). Germline CDR1 and CDR2: SEHNR and FQNEAQ (reference sequence). The CDR3 is 15 amino acids. Trimming pared 0 bases from V and 2 bases from J, leaving 8 bases between. CDR3 protein: CASSLAGLGNQPQHF. The DNA for the CDR3 is TGTGCCAGCAGCTTAGCGGGACTAGGCAATCAGCCCCAGCATTTT. Filled out from reference TRBV7-9 and TRBJ1-5, the complete variable domain reads DTGVSQNPRHKITKRGQNVTFRCDPISEHNRLYWYRQTLGQGPEFLTYFQNEAQLEKSRLLSDRFSAERPKGSFSTLEIQRTEQGDSAMYLCASSLAGLGNQPQHFGDGTRLSIL.

V gene TRBV5-1 combines with J gene TRBJ1-1; the D is unclear. Germline-derived CDR1 and CDR2 are SGHRS and YFSETQ. The CDR3 runs to 13 residues. V dropped 3 bases and J dropped 5 bases, with 11 bases sitting between them. The CDR3 protein is CASSSNGETEAFF. The CDR3 bases are TGCGCCAGCAGCTCTAACGGGGAGACTGAAGCTTTCTTT. Filled out from reference TRBV5-1 and TRBJ1-1, the complete variable domain reads KAGVTQTPRYLIKTRGQQVTLSCSPISGHRSVSWYQQTPGQGLQFLFEYFSETQRNKGNFPGRFSGRQFSNSRSEMNVSTLELGDSALYLCASSSNGETEAFFGQGTRLTVV.

This clone has a handful of counts. The rearrangement uses TRBV20-1 and TRBJ1-6, with D unclear. The ends were cut back, 6 bases at V and 10 bases at J, with 4 bases in the middle. This CDR3 comprises 9 residues. CDR1 is DFQATT and CDR2 is SNEGSKA in the germline V gene (reference sequence). This chain's CDR3 is CSAGSPLHF. The CDR3 DNA is TGCAGTGCGGGCTCACCCCTCCACTTT.

The CDR3 here is CASSHSTGAAGEQYF. The DNA for the CDR3 is TGTGCCAGCAGCCACAGTACCGGGGCCGCGGGGGAGCAGTACTTC. The chain combines TRBV3-1 (or the pseudogene TRBV3-2) with TRBJ2-7; D might be TRBD2 (6 bases). Germline V gene data show CDR1 as LGHDT and CDR2 as YNNKEL (reference sequence). Trimming removed 3 bases at V and 7 bases at J, with 19 bases between. This CDR3 is built from 15 residues.

This clone came up a few times. This chain joins TRBV16 and TRBJ1-1; 8 bases are a match to TRBD1. CDR1 and CDR2 (germline): KGHSY, FQNENV. CDR3 length: 13 residues. The trim removed 7 bases at V and 4 bases at J, leaving 5 bases unmatched. CDR3 nucleotides: TGTGCCAGCACGACAGGGGTGGGCACTGAAGCTTTCTTT. This translates into CASTTGVGTEAFF.

The CDR3, as DNA: TGTGCCAGCAGTCCCCAGGCAGGGACTGAAGCTTTCTTT. Its protein is CASSPQAGTEAFF. V gene TRBV12-3 or TRBV12-4 combines with J gene TRBJ1-1; the D gene is possibly TRBD1 (5 bases). The CDR3 is 13 amino acids. V was cut by 5 bases and J by 5 bases, with 12 bases left in between.